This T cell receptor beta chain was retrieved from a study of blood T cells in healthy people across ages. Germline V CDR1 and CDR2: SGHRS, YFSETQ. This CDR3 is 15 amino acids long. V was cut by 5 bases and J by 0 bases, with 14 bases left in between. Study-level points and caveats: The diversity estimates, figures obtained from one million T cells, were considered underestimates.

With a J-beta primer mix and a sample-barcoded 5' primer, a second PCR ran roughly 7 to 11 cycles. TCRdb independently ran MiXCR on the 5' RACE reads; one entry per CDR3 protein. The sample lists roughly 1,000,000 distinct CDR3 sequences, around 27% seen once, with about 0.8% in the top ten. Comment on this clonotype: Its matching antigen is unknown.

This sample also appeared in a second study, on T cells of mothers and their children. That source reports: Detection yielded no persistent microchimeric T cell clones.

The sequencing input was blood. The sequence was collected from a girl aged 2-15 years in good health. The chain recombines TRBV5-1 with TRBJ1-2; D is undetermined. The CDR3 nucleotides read TGCGCCAGCAGTAGAAGAGAAGGGCCTAACTATGGCTACACCTTC. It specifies CASSRREGPNYGYTF.